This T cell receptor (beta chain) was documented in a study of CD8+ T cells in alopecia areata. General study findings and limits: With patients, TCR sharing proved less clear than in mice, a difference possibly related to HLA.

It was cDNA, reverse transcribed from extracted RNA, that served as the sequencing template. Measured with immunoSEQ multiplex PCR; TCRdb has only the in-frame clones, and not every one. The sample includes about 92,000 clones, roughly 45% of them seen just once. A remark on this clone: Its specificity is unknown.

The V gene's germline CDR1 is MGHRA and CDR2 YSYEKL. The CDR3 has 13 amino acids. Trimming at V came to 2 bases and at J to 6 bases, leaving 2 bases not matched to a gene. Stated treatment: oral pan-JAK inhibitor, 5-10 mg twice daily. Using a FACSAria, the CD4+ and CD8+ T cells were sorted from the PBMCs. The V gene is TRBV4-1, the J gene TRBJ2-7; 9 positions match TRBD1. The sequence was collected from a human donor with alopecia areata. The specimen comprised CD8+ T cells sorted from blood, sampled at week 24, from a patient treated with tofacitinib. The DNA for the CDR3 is TGCGCCAGCAGCCAACTGGGACAGGGCGAGCAGTACTTC. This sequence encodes CASSQLGQGEQYF.